These T cell receptor beta chains were read from a single sample in a study of T cell repertoires in cytomegalovirus infection. TCRdb re-called the reads through MiXCR, storing one row per CDR3 protein. The sample includes about 310,000 distinct CDR3 sequences, roughly 15% of them seen just once. The sample was PBMCs. All receptors come from a human donor in good health (CMV status not recorded). Some clones in this sample may be carry-over from other donors' samples. Both conserved end residues are part of each CDR3.

TRBV7-2	TRBJ1-3	13	CASSGEGVDTIYF
TRBV12-3/TRBV12-4	TRBJ1-6	15	CASSLGQGNNSPLHF
TRBV4-1	TRBJ1-4	17	CASSPGQGRVRGEKLFF
TRBV20-1	TRBJ1-4	15	CSAKGASGVHEKLFF
TRBV20-1	TRBJ1-2	14	CSATQTGAIYGYTF
TRBV6-6	TRBJ2-5	15	CASSGPIRFKETQYF
TRBV7-2	TRBJ2-5	15	CASSPRSWVQETQYF
TRBV28	TRBJ2-2	15	CASSSPVWSTGELFF
TRBV28	TRBJ2-5	11	CASRGPETQYF
TRBV12-3/TRBV12-4	TRBJ2-7	12	CASSSRTYEQYF
TRBV7-9	TRBJ2-7	19	CASSPSPGQGAGWNYEQYF
TRBV7-2	TRBJ1-6	14	CASSLVGGNSPLHF
TRBV7-2	TRBJ1-1	14	CASSLDLTNTEAFF
TRBV20-1	TRBJ1-1	14	CSAKRASMETEAFF
TRBV7-9	TRBJ1-1	15	CASSFGATRYTEAFF
TRBV29-1	TRBJ2-3	14	CSVSWTGGTDTQYF
TRBV7-4	TRBJ2-2	15	CASSPDRAITGELFF
TRBV7-9	TRBJ1-6	16	CASSSPSQGTFSPLHF
TRBV5-8	TRBJ1-5	15	CASSTGGYNNQPQHF
TRBV25-1	TRBJ1-4	15	CASLGQGTTNEKLFF
TRBV6-6	TRBJ1-1	15	CASSYLTRLNTEAFF
TRBV6-2/TRBV6-3	TRBJ2-1	15	CASSSGGFSYNEQFF
TRBV7-3	TRBJ2-3	17	CASSLKGRGPRTDTQYF
TRBV20-1	TRBJ2-5	17	CSAIHPWIGGEAETQYF
TRBV28	TRBJ1-5	14	CASTQGGVNQPQHF
TRBV10-3	TRBJ2-7	14	CAISGTSGGYEQYF
TRBV20-1	TRBJ2-3	12	CSAPKRADTQYF
TRBV28	TRBJ1-1	12	CASMGMNDEAFF
TRBV7-7	TRBJ2-5	13	CASSLAGIETQYF
TRBV7-4	TRBJ2-1	14	CASSPNPNGGEQFF
TRBV11-3	TRBJ2-3	15	CASSLDSRELDTQYF
TRBV3-1	TRBJ2-1	14	CASSQERGVNEQFF
TRBV5-1	TRBJ2-5	15	CASSPENEGQETQYF
TRBV10-3	TRBJ2-3	14	CAISESGNADTQYF
TRBV20-1	TRBJ2-1	14	CSAPRPSSYNEQFF
TRBV12-3/TRBV12-4	TRBJ1-3	14	CASRPSDSGNNIYF
TRBV4-1	TRBJ2-7	15	CASSQKTGEGYEQYF
TRBV6-1	TRBJ2-5	13	CASIQRGAETQYF
TRBV12-3/TRBV12-4	TRBJ1-5	13	CASSEGGTGPQHF
TRBV2	TRBJ1-1	14	CASSGYRIDTEAFF
TRBV4-2	TRBJ2-5	15	CASSRLAGEQETQYF
TRBV7-9	TRBJ2-3	16	CASSPTVGGSTDTQYF
TRBV7-2	TRBJ1-3	15	CASSLGPPGGNTIYF
TRBV24-1	TRBJ1-5	14	CATSDFNSNQPQHF
TRBV12-3/TRBV12-4	TRBJ2-5	15	CASSLTAGAPETQYF
TRBV28	TRBJ2-1	15	CASSLWGGPYNEQFF